What follows are 8 T cell receptor beta chains derived from one specimen sequenced in a study of beta chain features in type 1 diabetes. Study results and limitations: Among patients with Type 1 diabetes, TCRB CDR3s were moderately but significantly shorter in every one of the four CD4+ subsets.

cDNA synthesis used the whole RNA isolate, giving expressed TCRB sequences. Using immunoSEQ multiplex PCR, the repertoire was profiled, and TCRdb retains in-frame clones only, with some absent. The sample yields under 350,000 clones, about 13% seen once. The antigens these receptors bind are not known. Sequenced: naive CD4+ T cells from blood. These TCRs come from a man aged 25-45 years with type 1 diabetes.

V gene TRBV7-9 combines with J gene TRBJ2-1; TRBD2 matches 7 bases. This CDR3 is 14 amino acids long. Trimming cost V 7 bases and J 5 bases; bases outside gene matches: 8. Germline assignment: CDR1 SEHNR and CDR2 FQNEAQ (reference sequence). The CDR3 coding sequence is TGTGCCAGCAATCCCGGGACTACCAACAATGAGCAGTTCTTC. Translation: CASNPGTTNNEQFF.

The genes are TRBV11-1 and TRBJ1-1, with D maybe TRBD1 (5 bases). The CDR3 has 13 residues. Germline-derived CDR1 and CDR2 are SGHAT and FQDESV (reference sequence). Trimming pared 1 base from V and 11 bases from J, leaving 14 bases between. CDR3 loop: CASSLGGFKSAFF. The CDR3 region has the DNA TGTGCCAGCAGCTTAGGGGGCTTTAAGAGCGCTTTCTTT.

The rearrangement uses TRBV11-3 and TRBJ2-1, with D possibly TRBD2 on 6 matching bases. Germline CDR1 and CDR2: SGHNT and YENEEA. This CDR3 has 16 amino acids. Trimming took 5 bases from V and 0 from J, leaving 14 bases between them. DNA of the CDR3: TGTGCCAGCAGCGGTGGCGGGACGAGCTCCTACAATGAGCAGTTCTTC. Residues: CASSGGGTSSYNEQFF.

This clone has a handful of counts. The chain employs TRBV5-1 and TRBJ2-2, with TRBD2 matching 7 bases. Germline-derived CDR1 and CDR2 are SGHRS and YFSETQ. The CDR3 contains 15 residues. V shed 4 bases and J 4 bases; nucleotides not matched to a gene: 7. CDR3 DNA: TGCGCCAGCAGCCAAAGACTAGCTTCCACCGGGGAGCTGTTTTTT. It codes for CASSQRLASTGELFF.

The sample holds a few counts of this clone. The J gene is TRBJ1-3, the V gene TRBV29-1, with a possible D match to TRBD1 (6 bases). Germline V gives CDR1 SQVTM, CDR2 ANQGSEA. The length of the CDR3 is 14 residues. Trimming stripped 7 bases from V and 0 bases from J, with 13 bases between. The CDR3 spells CSAVGGNSGNTIYF. The CDR3 region has the DNA TGCAGCGCTGTAGGGGGAAACTCTGGAAACACCATATATTTT.

This clone was detected only a few times. This chain links TRBV18 with TRBJ1-2; D unresolved. The CDR3 spans 15 residues. V was pared by 1 base and J by 2 bases, with 11 bases between. Germline V gene lookup returns CDR1 KGHSH and CDR2 LQKENI. The CDR3 coding sequence is TGTGCCAGCTCACCACGGGAGGGAAGGAACTATGGCTACACCTTC. It specifies CASSPREGRNYGYTF. The full variable domain, rest sourced from reference TRBV18 and TRBJ1-2, is NAGVMQNPRHLVRRRGQEARLRCSPMKGHSHVYWYRQLPEEGLKFMVYLQKENIIDESGMPKERFSAEFPKEGPSILRIQQVVRGDSAAYFCASSPREGRNYGYTFGSGTRLTVV.

This clone appeared a few times. This chain links TRBV19 with TRBJ2-2, with TRBD1 matching 9 bases. Germline V gene lookup returns CDR1 LNHDA and CDR2 SQIVND (reference sequence). The ends lost 4 bases at V and 4 bases at J; junction bases unmatched: 4. The CDR3 covers 15 residues. The CDR3 bases are TGTGCCAGTAGTAGAGGGACAGGGAGCACCGGGGAGCTGTTTTTT. Protein: CASSRGTGSTGELFF.

The chain is built from TRBV5-4 and TRBJ2-3; D is undetermined. The CDR3 has 16 amino acids. The V gene's germline CDR1 is SGHNT and CDR2 YYREEE (reference sequence). The germline V and J ends were trimmed by 3 bases and 6 bases, with 20 bases remaining between them. The CDR3 spells CASSYTTDRSKDTQYF. The DNA for the CDR3 is TGTGCCAGCAGCTATACTACCGACCGTTCTAAGGATACGCAGTATTTT.